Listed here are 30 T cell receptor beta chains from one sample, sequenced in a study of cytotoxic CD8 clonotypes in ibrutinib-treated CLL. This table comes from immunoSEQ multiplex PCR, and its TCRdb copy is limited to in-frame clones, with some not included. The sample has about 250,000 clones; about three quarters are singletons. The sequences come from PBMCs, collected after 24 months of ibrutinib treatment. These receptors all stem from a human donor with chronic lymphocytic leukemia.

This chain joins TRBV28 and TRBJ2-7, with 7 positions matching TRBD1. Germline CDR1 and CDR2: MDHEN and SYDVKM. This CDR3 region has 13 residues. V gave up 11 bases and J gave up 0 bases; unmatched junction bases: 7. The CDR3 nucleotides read TGTGCCGCATTCGGGGACAGCTCCTACGAGCAGTACTTC. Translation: CAAFGDSSYEQYF.

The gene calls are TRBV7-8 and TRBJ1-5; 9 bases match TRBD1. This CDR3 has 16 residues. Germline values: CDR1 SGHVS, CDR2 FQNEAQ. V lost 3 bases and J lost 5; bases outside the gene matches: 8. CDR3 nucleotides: TGTGCCAGCAGCTTCGGACAGGGGACGGGGGATCAGCCCCAGCATTTT. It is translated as CASSFGQGTGDQPQHF.

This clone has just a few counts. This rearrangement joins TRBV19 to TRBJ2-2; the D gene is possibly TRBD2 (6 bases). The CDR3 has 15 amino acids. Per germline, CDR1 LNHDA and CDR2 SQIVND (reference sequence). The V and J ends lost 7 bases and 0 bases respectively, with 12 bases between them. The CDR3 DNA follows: TGTGCCAGTACCAGGCGGGGCCCGAACACCGGGGAGCTGTTTTTT. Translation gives CASTRRGPNTGELFF.

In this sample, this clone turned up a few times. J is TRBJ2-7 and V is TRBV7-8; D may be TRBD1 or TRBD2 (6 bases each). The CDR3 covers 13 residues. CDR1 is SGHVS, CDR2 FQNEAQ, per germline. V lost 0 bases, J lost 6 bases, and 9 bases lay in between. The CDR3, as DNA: TGTGCCAGCAGCTTAGCGGGGGGCGGCGAGCAGTACTTC. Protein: CASSLAGGGEQYF. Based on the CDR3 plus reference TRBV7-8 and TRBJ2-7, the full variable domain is GAGVSQSPRYKVAKRGQDVALRCDPISGHVSLFWYQQALGQGPEFLTYFQNEAQLDKSGLPSDRFFAERPEGSVSTLKIQRTQQEDSAVYLCASSLAGGGEQYFGPGTRLTVT.

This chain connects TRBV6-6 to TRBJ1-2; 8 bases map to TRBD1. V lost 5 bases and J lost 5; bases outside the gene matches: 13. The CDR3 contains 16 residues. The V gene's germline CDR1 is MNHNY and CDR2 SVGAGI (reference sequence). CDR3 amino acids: CASSRDRDRNVYGYTF. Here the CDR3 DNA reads TGTGCCAGCAGTCGCGACCGGGACAGGAACGTTTATGGCTACACCTTC.

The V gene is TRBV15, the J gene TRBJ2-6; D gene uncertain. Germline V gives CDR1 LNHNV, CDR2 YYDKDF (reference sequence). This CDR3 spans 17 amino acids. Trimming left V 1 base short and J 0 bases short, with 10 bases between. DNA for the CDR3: TGTGCCACCAGCAGAGTTATCAGTTACTCTGGGGCCAACGTCCTGACTTTC. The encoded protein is CATSRVISYSGANVLTF.

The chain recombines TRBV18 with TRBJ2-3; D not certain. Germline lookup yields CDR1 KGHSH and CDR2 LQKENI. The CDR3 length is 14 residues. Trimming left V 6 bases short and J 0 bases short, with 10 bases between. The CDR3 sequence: CASSAKTSTDTQYF. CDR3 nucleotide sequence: TGTGCCAGCTCGGCGAAAACTAGCACAGATACGCAGTATTTT.

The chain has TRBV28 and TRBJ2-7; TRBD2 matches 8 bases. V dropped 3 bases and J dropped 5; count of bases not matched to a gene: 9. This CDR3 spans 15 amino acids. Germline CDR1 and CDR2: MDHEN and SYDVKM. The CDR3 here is CASSLGAGGLNEQYF. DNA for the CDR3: TGTGCCAGCAGTTTGGGGGCGGGAGGCCTCAACGAGCAGTACTTC.

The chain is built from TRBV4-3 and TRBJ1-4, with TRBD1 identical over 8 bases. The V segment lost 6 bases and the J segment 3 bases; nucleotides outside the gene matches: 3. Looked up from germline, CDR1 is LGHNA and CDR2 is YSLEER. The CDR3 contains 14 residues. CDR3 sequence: CASSQGAANEKLFF. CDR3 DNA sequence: TGCGCCAGCAGTCAGGGGGCAGCTAATGAAAAACTGTTTTTT.

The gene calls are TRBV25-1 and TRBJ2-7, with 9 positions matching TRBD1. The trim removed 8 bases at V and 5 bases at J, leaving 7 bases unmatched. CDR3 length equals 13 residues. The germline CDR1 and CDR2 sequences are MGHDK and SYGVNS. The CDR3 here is CASSDRGTNEQYF. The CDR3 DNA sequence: TGTGCCAGCTCAGACAGGGGGACTAACGAGCAGTACTTC.

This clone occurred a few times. The CDR3 DNA reads as TGTGCCAGCAGCTTAGGACCAACAGGGGTAGAGACCCAGTACTTC. As protein: CASSLGPTGVETQYF. The V gene is TRBV11-2, the J gene TRBJ2-5; 7 bases align to TRBD1. CDR3 length equals 15 residues. The V gene end was trimmed by 1 base and the J gene end by 4 bases; junction bases not matched to a gene: 6. Germline V gives CDR1 SGHAT, CDR2 FQNNGV.

CDR3 in DNA: TGTGCCAGCAGTCCAACCCGACTAGCGGGAGACAGTGAGCAGTTCTTC. It is translated as CASSPTRLAGDSEQFF. The chain carries TRBV27 and TRBJ2-1; the match to TRBD2 covers 12 bases. Per the germline V gene, CDR1 is MNHEY and CDR2 is SMNVEV (reference sequence). The J segment lost 9 bases and the V segment lost 5 bases, leaving 11 bases of the junction unmatched. The length of the CDR3 is 16 residues.

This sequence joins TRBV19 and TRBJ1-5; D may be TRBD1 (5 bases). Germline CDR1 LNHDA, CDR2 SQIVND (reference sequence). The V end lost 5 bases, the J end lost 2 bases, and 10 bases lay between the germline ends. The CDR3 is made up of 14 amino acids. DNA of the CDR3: TGTGCCAGTAGTGGGTCGGGGGGCAATCAGCCCCAGCATTTT. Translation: CASSGSGGNQPQHF.

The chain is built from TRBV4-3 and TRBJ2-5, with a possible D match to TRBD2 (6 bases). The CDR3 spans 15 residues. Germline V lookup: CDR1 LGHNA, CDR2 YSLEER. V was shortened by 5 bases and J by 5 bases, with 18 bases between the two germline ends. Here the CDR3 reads CASSSRLGLYETQYF. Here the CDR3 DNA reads TGCGCCAGCAGCTCTAGACTAGGCCTCTACGAGACCCAGTACTTC.

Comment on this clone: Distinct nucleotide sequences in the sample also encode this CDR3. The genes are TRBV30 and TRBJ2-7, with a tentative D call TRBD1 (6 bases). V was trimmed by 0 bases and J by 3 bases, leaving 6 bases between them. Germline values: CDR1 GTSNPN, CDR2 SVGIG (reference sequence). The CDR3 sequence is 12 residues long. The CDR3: CAWSVQGYEQYF. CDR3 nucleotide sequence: TGTGCCTGGAGTGTACAGGGCTACGAGCAGTACTTC.

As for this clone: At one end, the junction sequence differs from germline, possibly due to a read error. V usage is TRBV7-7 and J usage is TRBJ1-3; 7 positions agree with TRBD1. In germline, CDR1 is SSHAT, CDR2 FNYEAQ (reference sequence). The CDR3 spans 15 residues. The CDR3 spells CASSSGTESGNTIYF. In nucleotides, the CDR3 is TGTGCTAGCAGCTCCGGGACAGAGTCTGGAAACACCATATATTTT.

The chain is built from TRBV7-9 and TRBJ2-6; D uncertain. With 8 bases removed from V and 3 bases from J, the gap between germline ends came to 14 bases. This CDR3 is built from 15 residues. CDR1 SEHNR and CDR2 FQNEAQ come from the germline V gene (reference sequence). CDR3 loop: CASWSLALGANVLTF. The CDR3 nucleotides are TGTGCCAGCTGGTCCTTGGCACTTGGGGCCAACGTCCTGACTTTC.

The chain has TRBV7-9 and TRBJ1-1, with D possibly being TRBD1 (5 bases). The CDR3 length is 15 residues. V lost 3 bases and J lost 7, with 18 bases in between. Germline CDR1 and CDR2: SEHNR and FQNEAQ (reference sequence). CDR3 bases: TGTGCCAGCAGCTTTTTTGAGGAAACAGGACTTGAAGCTTTCTTT. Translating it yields CASSFFEETGLEAFF.

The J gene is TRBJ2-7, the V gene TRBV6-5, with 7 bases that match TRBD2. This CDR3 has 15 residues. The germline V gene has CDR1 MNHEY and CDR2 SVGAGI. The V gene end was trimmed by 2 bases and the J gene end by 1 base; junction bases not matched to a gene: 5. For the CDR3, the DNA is TGTGCCAGCAGTTACGGCGGGAGTCTTTCCTACGAGCAGTACTTC. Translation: CASSYGGSLSYEQYF.

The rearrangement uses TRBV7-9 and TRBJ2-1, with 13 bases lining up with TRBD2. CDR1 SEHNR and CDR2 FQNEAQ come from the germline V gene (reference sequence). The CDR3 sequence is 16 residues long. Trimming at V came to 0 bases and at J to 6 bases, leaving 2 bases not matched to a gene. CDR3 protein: CASSLAGLAGVNEQFF. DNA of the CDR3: TGTGCCAGCAGCTTAGCAGGACTAGCGGGGGTCAATGAGCAGTTCTTC. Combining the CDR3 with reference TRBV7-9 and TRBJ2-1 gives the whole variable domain DTGVSQNPRHKITKRGQNVTFRCDPISEHNRLYWYRQTLGQGPEFLTYFQNEAQLEKSRLLSDRFSAERPKGSFSTLEIQRTEQGDSAMYLCASSLAGLAGVNEQFFGPGTRLTVL.

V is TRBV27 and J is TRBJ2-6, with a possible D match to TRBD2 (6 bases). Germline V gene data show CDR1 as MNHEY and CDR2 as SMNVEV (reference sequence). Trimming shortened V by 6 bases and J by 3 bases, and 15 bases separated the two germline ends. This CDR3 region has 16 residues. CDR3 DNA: TGTGCCAGCAGGGGCTCGGTAGCGGATGGGGCCAACGTCCTGACTTTC. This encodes CASRGSVADGANVLTF. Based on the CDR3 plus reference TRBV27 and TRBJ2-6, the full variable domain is EAQVTQNPRYLITVTGKKLTVTCSQNMNHEYMSWYRQDPGLGLRQIYYSMNVEVTDKGDVPEGYKVSRKEKRNFPLILESPSPNQTSLYFCASRGSVADGANVLTFGAGSRLTVL.

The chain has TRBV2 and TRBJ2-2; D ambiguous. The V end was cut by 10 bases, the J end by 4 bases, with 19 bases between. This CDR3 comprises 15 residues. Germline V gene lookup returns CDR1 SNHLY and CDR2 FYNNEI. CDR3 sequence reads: CATTTDRAPTGELFF. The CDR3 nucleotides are TGTGCCACCACTACTGATAGGGCCCCCACCGGGGAGCTGTTTTTT.

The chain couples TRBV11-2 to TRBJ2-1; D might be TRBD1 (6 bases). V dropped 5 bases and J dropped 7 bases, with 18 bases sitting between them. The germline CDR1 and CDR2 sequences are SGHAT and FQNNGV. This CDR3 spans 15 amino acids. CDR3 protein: CASSTRQAKGNEQFF. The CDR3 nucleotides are TGTGCCAGCAGCACAAGACAGGCAAAAGGGAATGAGCAGTTCTTC.

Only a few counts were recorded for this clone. The CDR3, as DNA: TGTGCCAGCAGCCCGCGGATCTCCTACGAGCAGTACTTC. Residues: CASSPRISYEQYF. The V gene is TRBV7-9, the J gene TRBJ2-7, with unresolved D. Germline V gene lookup returns CDR1 SEHNR and CDR2 FQNEAQ (reference sequence). The V end was cut by 5 bases, the J end by 0 bases, with 8 bases between. CDR3 length equals 13 residues.

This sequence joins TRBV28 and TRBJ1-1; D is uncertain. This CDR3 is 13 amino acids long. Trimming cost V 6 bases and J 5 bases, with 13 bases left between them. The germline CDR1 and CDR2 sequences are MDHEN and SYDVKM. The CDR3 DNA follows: TGTGCCAGCAGCCCTGCCGGGTGGACTGAAGCTTTCTTT. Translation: CASSPAGWTEAFF.

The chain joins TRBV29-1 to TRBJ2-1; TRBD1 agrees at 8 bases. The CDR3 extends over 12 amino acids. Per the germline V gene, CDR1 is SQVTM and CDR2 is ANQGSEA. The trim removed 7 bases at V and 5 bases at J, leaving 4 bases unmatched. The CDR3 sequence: CSDLRGHNEQFF. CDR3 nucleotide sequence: TGCAGCGACCTCAGGGGGCACAATGAGCAGTTCTTC.

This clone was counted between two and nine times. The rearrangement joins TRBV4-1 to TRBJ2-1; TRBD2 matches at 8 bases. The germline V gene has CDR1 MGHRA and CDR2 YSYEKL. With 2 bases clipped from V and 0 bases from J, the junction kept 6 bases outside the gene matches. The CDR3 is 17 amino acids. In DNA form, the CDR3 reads TGCGCCAGCAGCCAACTACTAGCGGACTACTCCTACAATGAGCAGTTCTTC. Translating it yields CASSQLLADYSYNEQFF.

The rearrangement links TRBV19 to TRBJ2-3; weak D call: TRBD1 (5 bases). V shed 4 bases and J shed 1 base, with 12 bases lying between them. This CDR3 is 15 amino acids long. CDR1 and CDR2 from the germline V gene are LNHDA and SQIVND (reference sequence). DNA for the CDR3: TGTGCCAGTAGTAACCCCTTGGGGCGCACAGATACGCAGTATTTT. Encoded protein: CASSNPLGRTDTQYF.

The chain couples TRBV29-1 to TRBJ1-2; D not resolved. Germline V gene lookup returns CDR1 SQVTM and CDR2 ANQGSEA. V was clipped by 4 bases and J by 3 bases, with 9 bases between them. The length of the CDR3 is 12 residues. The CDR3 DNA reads TGCAGCGTTGTTTATAGGGACTATGGCTACACCTTC. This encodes CSVVYRDYGYTF.

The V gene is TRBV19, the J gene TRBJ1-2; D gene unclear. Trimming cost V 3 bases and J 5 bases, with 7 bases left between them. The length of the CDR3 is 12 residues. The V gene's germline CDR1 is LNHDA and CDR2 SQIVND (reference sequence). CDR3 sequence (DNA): TGTGCCAGTAGTATGCGGAGTTATGGCTACACCTTC. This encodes CASSMRSYGYTF. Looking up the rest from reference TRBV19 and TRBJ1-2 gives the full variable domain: DGGITQSPKYLFRKEGQNVTLSCEQNLNHDAMYWYRQDPGQGLRLIYYSQIVNDFQKGDIAEGYSVSREKKESFPLTVTSAQKNPTAFYLCASSMRSYGYTFGSGTRLTVV.